The source of this TCR beta chain is a study of blood T cells in healthy people across ages. Overall study: About one barcoded beta molecule per two T cells was captured by template switching.

V was pared by 7 bases and J by 3 bases, with 16 bases between. This CDR3 comprises 15 residues. Germline-derived CDR1 and CDR2 are MNHNS and SASEGT. Through a sample-barcoded 5' primer and a J-beta primer mix, a second PCR was run for about 6 to 11 cycles. Each CDR3 protein gets one entry after TCRdb re-called the 5' RACE reads with MiXCR. The sample consists of 650,000 to 800,000 distinct CDR3 sequences, about 42% of them appearing once. The receptor comes from a man in his 60s in good health. The material sequenced was blood. The rearrangement links TRBV6-1 to TRBJ2-1; perhaps D is TRBD1 or TRBD2 (5 bases each). CDR3 nucleotides: TGTGCCAGCATCCCGGGACGGACGTTCTACAATGAGCAGTTCTTC. The encoded protein is CASIPGRTFYNEQFF.